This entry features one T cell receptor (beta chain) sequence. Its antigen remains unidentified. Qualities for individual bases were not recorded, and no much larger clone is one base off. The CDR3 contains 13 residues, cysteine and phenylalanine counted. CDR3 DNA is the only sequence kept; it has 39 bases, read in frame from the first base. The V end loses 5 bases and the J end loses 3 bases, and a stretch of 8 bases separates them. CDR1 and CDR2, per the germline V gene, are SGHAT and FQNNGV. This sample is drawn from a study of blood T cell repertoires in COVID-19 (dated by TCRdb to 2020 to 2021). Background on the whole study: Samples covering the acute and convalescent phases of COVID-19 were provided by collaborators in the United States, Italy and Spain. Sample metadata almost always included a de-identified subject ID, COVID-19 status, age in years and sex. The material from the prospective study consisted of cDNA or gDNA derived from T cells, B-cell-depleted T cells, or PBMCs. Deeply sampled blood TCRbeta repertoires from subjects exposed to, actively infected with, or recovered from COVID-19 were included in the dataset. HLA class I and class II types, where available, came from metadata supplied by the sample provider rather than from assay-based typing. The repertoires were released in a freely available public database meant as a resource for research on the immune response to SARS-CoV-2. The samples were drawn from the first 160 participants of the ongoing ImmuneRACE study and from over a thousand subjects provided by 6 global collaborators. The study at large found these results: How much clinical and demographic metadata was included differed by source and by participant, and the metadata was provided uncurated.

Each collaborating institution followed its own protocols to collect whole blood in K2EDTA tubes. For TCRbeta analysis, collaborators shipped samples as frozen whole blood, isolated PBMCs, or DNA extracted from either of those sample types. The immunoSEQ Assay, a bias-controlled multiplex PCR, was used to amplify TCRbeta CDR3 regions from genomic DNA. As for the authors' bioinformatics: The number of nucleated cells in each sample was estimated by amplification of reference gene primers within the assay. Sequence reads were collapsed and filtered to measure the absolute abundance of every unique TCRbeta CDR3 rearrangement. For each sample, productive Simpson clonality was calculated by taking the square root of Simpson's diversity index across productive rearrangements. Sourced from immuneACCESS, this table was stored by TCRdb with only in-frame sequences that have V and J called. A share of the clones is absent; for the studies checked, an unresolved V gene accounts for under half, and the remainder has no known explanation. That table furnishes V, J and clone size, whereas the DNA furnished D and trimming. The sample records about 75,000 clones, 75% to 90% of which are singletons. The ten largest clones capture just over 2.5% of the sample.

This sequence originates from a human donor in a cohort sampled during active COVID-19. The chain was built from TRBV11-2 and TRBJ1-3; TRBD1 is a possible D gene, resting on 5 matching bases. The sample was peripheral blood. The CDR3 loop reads CASSVQGGNTIYF. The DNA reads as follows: TGTGCCAGCAGCGTCCAGGGTGGAAACACCATATATTTT.